This T cell receptor beta chain was documented in a study of tumor T cells in aggressive B-cell lymphoma. CDR3 length: 14 residues. CDR1 is MDHEN, CDR2 SYDVKM, per germline. Comment on this clone: The junction departs from germline at one end; a sequencing error may be responsible.

Sequencing was performed with immunoSEQ multiplex PCR; in TCRdb, only in-frame clones are kept and a portion is missing. The sample consists of about 2,900 clones, less than 85% of them appearing once. What was sequenced was tumor tissue. The chain carries TRBV28 and TRBJ1-2; tentatively, D is TRBD1 (6 bases). This clonotype was sampled from an adult with diffuse large B cell lymphoma. The CDR3: CASSTQQGTYGYTF. The CDR3 DNA is TGTGCCAGCAGTACCCAACAGGGTACCTATGGCTACACTTTC.